Listed below are T cell receptor beta chains from one sample, sequenced in a study of blood T cells in healthy people across ages. TCRdb used MiXCR to reprocess the 5' RACE reads, holding one entry per CDR3 protein. The sample holds 700,000 to 900,000 distinct CDR3 sequences, about 53% seen once. The sequenced sample was blood. These receptors came from an elderly man in good health. CDR3s include the opening cysteine and the closing phenylalanine or tryptophan. The D gene is left open where the match is weak. Where a row states a size, it is once, few, many or the class of an expanded clone; other rows omit it.

v_call: TRBV21-1; j_call: TRBJ2-7; d_call: .; clone_size: .; cdr3_nt: TGTGCCAGCAGCACTAGGGTAGCGGGAGATATCGAGCAGTACTTC; cdr3_aa: CASSTRVAGDIEQYF
v_call: TRBV20-1; j_call: TRBJ1-4; d_call: .; clone_size: few; cdr3_nt: TGCAGTGCTAGAGAGGATGAAAAACTGTTTTTT; cdr3_aa: CSAREDEKLFF
v_call: TRBV7-2; j_call: TRBJ1-4; d_call: TRBD1; clone_size: .; cdr3_nt: TGTGCCAGCAGCCCAGCCGGGACAGGGGTGGGTGAAAAGCTGTTTTTT; cdr3_aa: CASSPAGTGVGEKLFF
v_call: TRBV11-2; j_call: TRBJ2-5; d_call: TRBD2; clone_size: few; cdr3_nt: TGTGCCAGCAGCGACGGACTAGCGGGAGGTGCAGAGACCCAGTACTTC; cdr3_aa: CASSDGLAGGAETQYF
v_call: TRBV6-1; j_call: TRBJ1-2; d_call: .; clone_size: .; cdr3_nt: TGTGCCAGCATCCCAGTCCCCGCGACGGGCTACACCTTC; cdr3_aa: CASIPVPATGYTF
v_call: TRBV29-1; j_call: TRBJ1-2; d_call: .; clone_size: .; cdr3_nt: TGCAGCGTTCTTGGAGAAAACTATGGCTACACCTTC; cdr3_aa: CSVLGENYGYTF
v_call: TRBV4-2; j_call: TRBJ2-5; d_call: .; clone_size: few; cdr3_nt: TGTGCCAGCAGCCAGGCGGGTAGCCAAGAGACCCAGTACTTC; cdr3_aa: CASSQAGSQETQYF
v_call: TRBV6-2/TRBV6-3; j_call: TRBJ1-1; d_call: TRBD1; clone_size: .; cdr3_nt: TGTGCCAGCAGCCAAAAAATAATAAGTTCTCGGCAGGGGGCTAACACTGAAGCTTTCTTT; cdr3_aa: CASSQKIISSRQGANTEAFF
v_call: TRBV5-8; j_call: TRBJ1-1; d_call: .; clone_size: .; cdr3_nt: TGTGCCAGCAGCTTGGTGGGGAGAACTTTCTTT; cdr3_aa: CASSLVGRTFF
v_call: TRBV27; j_call: TRBJ2-1; d_call: .; clone_size: once; cdr3_nt: TGTGCCAGCAGTTTAACTTCCGGGAGCGGGTCCTACAATGAGCAGTTCTTC; cdr3_aa: CASSLTSGSGSYNEQFF
v_call: TRBV5-1; j_call: TRBJ2-3; d_call: .; clone_size: .; cdr3_nt: TGCGCCAGCAGCCCGGACGCAGATACGCAGTATTTT; cdr3_aa: CASSPDADTQYF
v_call: TRBV6-1; j_call: TRBJ2-7; d_call: TRBD2; clone_size: .; cdr3_nt: TGTGCCAGTCGAGCGGGAGAGGTTTTTGAGCAGTACTTC; cdr3_aa: CASRAGEVFEQYF
v_call: TRBV6-6; j_call: TRBJ2-1; d_call: TRBD2; clone_size: few; cdr3_nt: TGTGCCAGCAGTGGGACTAGTCTGCAGTTCTTC; cdr3_aa: CASSGTSLQFF
v_call: TRBV4-2; j_call: TRBJ2-7; d_call: .; clone_size: .; cdr3_nt: TGTGCCAGCAGTCCCACTATGTCCTACGAGCAGTACTTC; cdr3_aa: CASSPTMSYEQYF
v_call: TRBV29-1; j_call: TRBJ2-1; d_call: .; clone_size: .; cdr3_nt: TGCAGCGTTGAATGGGTAGGGTACAATGAGCAGTTCTTC; cdr3_aa: CSVEWVGYNEQFF
v_call: TRBV18; j_call: TRBJ2-7; d_call: .; clone_size: .; cdr3_nt: TGTGCCAGCTCATCGGCAGAAGGGCGCGAGCAGTACTTC; cdr3_aa: CASSSAEGREQYF
v_call: TRBV11-2; j_call: TRBJ2-5; d_call: .; clone_size: .; cdr3_nt: TGTGCCAGCAGCTTAGCCCTCGCAGCTTACCAAGAGACCCAGTACTTC; cdr3_aa: CASSLALAAYQETQYF
v_call: TRBV24-1; j_call: TRBJ2-3; d_call: .; clone_size: .; cdr3_nt: TGTGCCACCAGACCTGACGGAAGCACAGATACGCAGTATTTT; cdr3_aa: CATRPDGSTDTQYF
v_call: TRBV13; j_call: TRBJ1-2; d_call: TRBD1; clone_size: .; cdr3_nt: TGTGCCAGCAGCAGCCGGACAGGGATCTATGGCTACACCTTC; cdr3_aa: CASSSRTGIYGYTF
v_call: TRBV4-1; j_call: TRBJ1-5; d_call: .; clone_size: .; cdr3_nt: TGCGCCAGCAGCCAAGTCGAGGGTATTCAGCCCCAGCATTTT; cdr3_aa: CASSQVEGIQPQHF
v_call: TRBV29-1; j_call: TRBJ1-1; d_call: TRBD1; clone_size: .; cdr3_nt: TGCAGCGTTGACGGGCAGGGGCAGGGGGCGTCGGGTTTCTTT; cdr3_aa: CSVDGQGQGASGFF
v_call: TRBV7-2; j_call: TRBJ2-3; d_call: .; clone_size: few; cdr3_nt: TGTGCCAGCCTATACTGGGGTGGTCAGCACAGATACGCGTATTTT; cdr3_aa: CASLYWGGQHRYAYF
v_call: TRBV10-3; j_call: TRBJ1-5; d_call: .; clone_size: .; cdr3_nt: TGTGCCATCAGTGAGAATGGGGAGTATCAGCCCCAGCATTTT; cdr3_aa: CAISENGEYQPQHF
v_call: TRBV12-3/TRBV12-4; j_call: TRBJ2-1; d_call: TRBD2; clone_size: few; cdr3_nt: TGTGCCAGCACCACGGGACTACGACGCAATGAGCAGTTCTTC; cdr3_aa: CASTTGLRRNEQFF
v_call: TRBV4-1; j_call: TRBJ2-1; d_call: .; clone_size: .; cdr3_nt: TGCGCCAGCAGCCAACTTGGTCGGTACAATGAGCAGTTCTTC; cdr3_aa: CASSQLGRYNEQFF
v_call: TRBV3-1; j_call: TRBJ1-6; d_call: .; clone_size: .; cdr3_nt: TGTGCCAGCAGATCCGGGACCTATAATTCACCCCTCCACTTT; cdr3_aa: CASRSGTYNSPLHF
v_call: TRBV27; j_call: TRBJ2-5; d_call: .; clone_size: .; cdr3_nt: TGTGCCAGCAGTTTACCCAGGAGACAAGAGACCCAGTACTTC; cdr3_aa: CASSLPRRQETQYF
v_call: TRBV6-1; j_call: TRBJ2-7; d_call: TRBD2; clone_size: .; cdr3_nt: TGTGCCAGCAGCGTACGACCGGGGGGAAATAGGCTCTACGAGCAGTACTTC; cdr3_aa: CASSVRPGGNRLYEQYF
v_call: TRBV28; j_call: TRBJ2-7; d_call: .; clone_size: .; cdr3_nt: TGTGCCAGCAGTTCAGGACTGTCCGTTACGTACTTC; cdr3_aa: CASSSGLSVTYF
v_call: TRBV29-1; j_call: TRBJ1-4; d_call: .; clone_size: .; cdr3_nt: TGCAGCGTTGAAGATGGGCGATTATTTAATGAAAAACTGTTTTTT; cdr3_aa: CSVEDGRLFNEKLFF
v_call: TRBV9; j_call: TRBJ2-1; d_call: .; clone_size: .; cdr3_nt: TGTGCCAGCAGCGTAGTCACTACGTACAATGAGCAGTTCTTC; cdr3_aa: CASSVVTTYNEQFF
v_call: TRBV29-1; j_call: TRBJ2-7; d_call: .; clone_size: .; cdr3_nt: TGCAGCGTACTTTACTCAGGGAACGAGCAGTACTTC; cdr3_aa: CSVLYSGNEQYF
v_call: TRBV3-1; j_call: TRBJ1-1; d_call: TRBD1; clone_size: .; cdr3_nt: TGTGCCAGCAGCACTAGACAGGGGAACACTGAAGCTTTCTTT; cdr3_aa: CASSTRQGNTEAFF
v_call: TRBV20-1; j_call: TRBJ1-6; d_call: .; clone_size: .; cdr3_nt: TGCAGTGCTAGAGCCGACTCCGGTTCACCCCTCCACTTT; cdr3_aa: CSARADSGSPLHF
v_call: TRBV29-1; j_call: TRBJ2-5; d_call: .; clone_size: .; cdr3_nt: TGCAGCGTTTTGGGCCATGGCGGAGGGCGGGAGACCCAGTACTTC; cdr3_aa: CSVLGHGGGRETQYF
v_call: TRBV18; j_call: TRBJ2-6; d_call: .; clone_size: .; cdr3_nt: TGTGCCAGCTCACCAAAGCTGGGAACCGGGGCCAACGTCCTGACTTTC; cdr3_aa: CASSPKLGTGANVLTF
v_call: TRBV2; j_call: TRBJ2-1; d_call: TRBD2; clone_size: few; cdr3_nt: TGTGCCAGCAGTGGGCCTAGCGGAAATGAGCAGTTCTTC; cdr3_aa: CASSGPSGNEQFF
v_call: TRBV28; j_call: TRBJ2-3; d_call: .; clone_size: .; cdr3_nt: TGTGCCAGCAGTTCGGGCAGCCGCCCCATAAGCACAGATACGCAGTATTTT; cdr3_aa: CASSSGSRPISTDTQYF
v_call: TRBV20-1; j_call: TRBJ1-2; d_call: TRBD1; clone_size: few; cdr3_nt: TGCAGTGCGCCGGGACAGGGGGCGGTTGGCTATGGCTACACCTTC; cdr3_aa: CSAPGQGAVGYGYTF
v_call: TRBV3-1; j_call: TRBJ2-7; d_call: TRBD1; clone_size: few; cdr3_nt: TGTGCCAGCAGCTTGGGACAGGGAGCGGTAGAGCAGTACTTC; cdr3_aa: CASSLGQGAVEQYF
v_call: TRBV3-1; j_call: TRBJ2-7; d_call: .; clone_size: .; cdr3_nt: TGTGCCAGCAGCCAAGTACATGGAGGAGGCTACGAGCAGTACTTC; cdr3_aa: CASSQVHGGGYEQYF
v_call: TRBV10-3; j_call: TRBJ1-2; d_call: .; clone_size: few; cdr3_nt: TGTGCCATCAGTGAACGAGAGATTCACTATGGCTACACCTTC; cdr3_aa: CAISEREIHYGYTF
v_call: TRBV29-1; j_call: TRBJ2-7; d_call: .; clone_size: few; cdr3_nt: TGCAGCGTTGGGTCATTACAGGGATCCTACGAGCAGTACTTC; cdr3_aa: CSVGSLQGSYEQYF
v_call: TRBV7-9; j_call: TRBJ2-7; d_call: .; clone_size: .; cdr3_nt: TGTGCCAGCAGCTTAGTCCCCCACGAGCAGTACTTC; cdr3_aa: CASSLVPHEQYF
v_call: TRBV5-1; j_call: TRBJ2-3; d_call: .; clone_size: few; cdr3_nt: TGCGCCAGCAGCCAGGGGCGGAGCCGCACAGATACGCAGTATTTT; cdr3_aa: CASSQGRSRTDTQYF
v_call: TRBV2; j_call: TRBJ1-6; d_call: .; clone_size: once; cdr3_nt: TGTGCCAGCCGAAAGGGGGAAGGTTCACCCCCCCACTTT; cdr3_aa: CASRKGEGSPPHF
v_call: TRBV29-1; j_call: TRBJ2-1; d_call: .; clone_size: few; cdr3_nt: TGCAGCGTTCTGCCGTCCCGGGAAGCATACAATGAGCAGTTCTTC; cdr3_aa: CSVLPSREAYNEQFF
v_call: TRBV29-1; j_call: TRBJ2-1; d_call: .; clone_size: few; cdr3_nt: TGCAGCCCGTCACGGGGGGACAAGCAGTTCTTC; cdr3_aa: CSPSRGDKQFF